The T cell receptor (beta chain) under discussion was sequenced for a study of vaccination and CD4 T cells after COVID-19. Across the study: Fewer than ten convalescent cases were mild and one was severe, and all had been SARS-CoV-2 positive by nasal swab PCR.

Specified treatment: roughly 10-day PBMC culture with coronavirus spike peptide pools or control peptides (ViraFEST assay). Peptide pools at 8.5 to 10 ug/ml stimulated approximately 2 million PBMCs per well with about 9.1 IU/ml IL-2. The Oncomine TCR Beta short-read assay generated sequence data from the DNA of cultured CD4+ T cells. TCRdb reprocessed the PCR reads with MiXCR, giving one entry per CDR3 protein. The table shows about 9,500 distinct CDR3 sequences, with roughly 67% occurring only once. The CDR3 totals 14 residues. Germline CDR1 DFQATT, CDR2 SNEGSKA (reference sequence). The V end was cut by 0 bases, the J end by 2 bases, with 5 bases between. This clonotype has only a few counts. Its antigen is not identified.

Sequencing was done on a sample of CD4+ T cells from blood, cultured in vitro. The origin of this receptor is a human donor who had recovered from COVID-19. The rearrangement links TRBV20-1 to TRBJ1-6; D ambiguous. The CDR3 spells CSARDGAYNSPLHF. In DNA, the CDR3 is TGCAGTGCTAGAGATGGGGCCTATAATTCACCCCTCCACTTT.